Included here is one TCR beta chain sequence, with context. Its antigen is currently unknown. The record originates from a study of post-analysis software for immune sequencing data. Study-wide findings and caveats: About 5 TRBV segments occurring more often in patients than controls included TRBV5-6, TRBV5-1 and TRBV20-1.

Prepared TCR beta cDNA libraries contained unique molecular identifiers. From the PCR reads, TCRdb called clonotypes with MiXCR, one entry per CDR3 protein. The sample contains roughly 540,000 distinct CDR3 sequences, under 40% of which appear only once. The CDR3 runs 12 residues. Germline CDR1 LNHDA, CDR2 SQIVND (reference sequence). V lost 3 bases and J lost 3, with 4 bases in between. Sequenced sample: blood. This receptor was obtained from a girl aged 2-17 years with multiple sclerosis. The V call is TRBV19, the J call TRBJ2-3; D remains unclear. CDR3 protein: CASSIATDTQYF. CDR3 DNA sequence: TGTGCCAGTAGTATCGCAACAGATACGCAGTATTTT.